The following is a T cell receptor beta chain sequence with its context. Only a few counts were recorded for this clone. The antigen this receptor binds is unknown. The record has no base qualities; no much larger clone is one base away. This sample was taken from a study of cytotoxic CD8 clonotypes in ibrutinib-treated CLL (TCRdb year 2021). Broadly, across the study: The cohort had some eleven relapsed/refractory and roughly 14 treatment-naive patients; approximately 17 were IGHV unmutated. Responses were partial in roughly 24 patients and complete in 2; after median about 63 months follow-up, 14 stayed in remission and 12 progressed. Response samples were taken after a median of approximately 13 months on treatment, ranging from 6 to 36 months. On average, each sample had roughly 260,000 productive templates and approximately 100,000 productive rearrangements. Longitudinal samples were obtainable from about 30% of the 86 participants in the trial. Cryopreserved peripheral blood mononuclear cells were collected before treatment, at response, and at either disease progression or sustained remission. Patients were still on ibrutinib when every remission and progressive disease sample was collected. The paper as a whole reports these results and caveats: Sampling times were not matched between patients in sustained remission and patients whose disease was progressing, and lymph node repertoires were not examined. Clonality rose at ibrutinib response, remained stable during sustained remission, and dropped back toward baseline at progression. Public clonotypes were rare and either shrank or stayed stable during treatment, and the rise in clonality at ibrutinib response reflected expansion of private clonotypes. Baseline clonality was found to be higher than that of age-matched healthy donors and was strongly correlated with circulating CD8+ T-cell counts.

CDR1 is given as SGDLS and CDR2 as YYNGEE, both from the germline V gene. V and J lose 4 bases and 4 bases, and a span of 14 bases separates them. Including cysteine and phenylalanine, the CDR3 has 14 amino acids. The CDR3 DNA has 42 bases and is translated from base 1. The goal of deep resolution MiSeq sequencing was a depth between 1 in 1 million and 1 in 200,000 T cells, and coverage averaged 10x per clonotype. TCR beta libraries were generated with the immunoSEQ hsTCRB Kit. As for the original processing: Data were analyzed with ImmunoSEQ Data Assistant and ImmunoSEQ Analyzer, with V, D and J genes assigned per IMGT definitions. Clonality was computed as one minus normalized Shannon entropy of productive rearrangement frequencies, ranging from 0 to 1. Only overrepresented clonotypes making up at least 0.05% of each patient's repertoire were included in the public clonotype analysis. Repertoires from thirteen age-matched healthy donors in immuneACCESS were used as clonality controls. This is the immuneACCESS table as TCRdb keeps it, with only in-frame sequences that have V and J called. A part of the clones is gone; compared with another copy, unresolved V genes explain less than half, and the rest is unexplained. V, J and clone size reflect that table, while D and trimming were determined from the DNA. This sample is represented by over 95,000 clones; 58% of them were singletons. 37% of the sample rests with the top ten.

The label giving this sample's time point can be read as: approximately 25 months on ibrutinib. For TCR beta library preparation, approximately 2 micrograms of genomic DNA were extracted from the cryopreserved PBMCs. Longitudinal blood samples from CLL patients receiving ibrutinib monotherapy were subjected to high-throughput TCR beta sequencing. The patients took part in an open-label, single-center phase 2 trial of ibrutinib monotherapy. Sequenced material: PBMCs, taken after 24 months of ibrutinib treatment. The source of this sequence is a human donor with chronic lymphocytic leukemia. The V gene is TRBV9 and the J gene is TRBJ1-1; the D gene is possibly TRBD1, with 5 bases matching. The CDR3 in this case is CASSWQGSATEAFF. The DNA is TGTGCCAGCAGCTGGCAGGGCTCGGCCACTGAAGCTTTCTTT.